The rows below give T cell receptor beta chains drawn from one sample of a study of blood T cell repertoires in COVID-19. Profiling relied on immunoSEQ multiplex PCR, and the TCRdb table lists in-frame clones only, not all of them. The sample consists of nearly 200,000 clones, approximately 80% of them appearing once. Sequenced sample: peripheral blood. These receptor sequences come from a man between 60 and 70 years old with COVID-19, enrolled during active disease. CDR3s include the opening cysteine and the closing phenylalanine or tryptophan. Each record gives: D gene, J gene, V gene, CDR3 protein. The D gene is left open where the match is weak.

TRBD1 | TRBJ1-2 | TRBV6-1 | CASSELTGNYGYTF
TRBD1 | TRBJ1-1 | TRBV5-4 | CASSTGQPNTEAFF
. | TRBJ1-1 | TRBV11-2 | CASTLQSGINTEAFF
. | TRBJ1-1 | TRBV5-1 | CASSSATGRNTEAFF
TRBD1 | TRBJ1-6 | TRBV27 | CASSPRTGGSSYNSPLHF
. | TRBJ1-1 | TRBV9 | CASSAGGGSSTEAFF
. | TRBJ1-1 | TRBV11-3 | CASSVTWNTEAFF
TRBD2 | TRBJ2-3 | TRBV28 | CASSPSGSPADTQYF
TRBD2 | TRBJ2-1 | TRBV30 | CAWSVSRAGGEQFF
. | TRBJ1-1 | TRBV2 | CASSVSGEAFF
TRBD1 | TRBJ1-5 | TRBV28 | CASSLTGGLSNQPQHF
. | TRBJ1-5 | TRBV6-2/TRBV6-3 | CASSYSAVSNQPQHF
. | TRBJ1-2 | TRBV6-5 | CASSEVPRGGYTF
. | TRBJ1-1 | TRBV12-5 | CASGGGTEAFF
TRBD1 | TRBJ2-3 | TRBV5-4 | CASSIRGQGGTNTQYF
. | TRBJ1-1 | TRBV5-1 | CASSRGQTIRNTEAFF
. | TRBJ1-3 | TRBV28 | CASTGSVVSGNTIYF
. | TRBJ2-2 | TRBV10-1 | CASSGGLPNTGELFF
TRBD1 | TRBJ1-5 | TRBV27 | CASSLEGGYNQPQHF
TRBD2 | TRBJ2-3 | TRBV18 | CASSLTSGRTIGTDTQYF
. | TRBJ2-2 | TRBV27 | CASSSRGSTGELFF
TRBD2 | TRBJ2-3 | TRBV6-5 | CASSSGRATDTQYF
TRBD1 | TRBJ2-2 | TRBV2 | CASRTGNTGELFF
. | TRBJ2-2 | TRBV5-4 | CASSTQEAGELFF
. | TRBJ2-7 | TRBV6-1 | CASSELVRVEQYF
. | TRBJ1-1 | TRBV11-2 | CASSLGVAEAFF
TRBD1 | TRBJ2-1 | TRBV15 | CATSESFRDRGRDEQFF
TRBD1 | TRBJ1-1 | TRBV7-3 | CASSRDRGTEAFF
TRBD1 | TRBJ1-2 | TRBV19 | CASSGIYRGNYGYTF
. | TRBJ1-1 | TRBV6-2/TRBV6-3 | CASSYRGGRINAEAFF
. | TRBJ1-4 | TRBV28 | CASSPRGEKLFF
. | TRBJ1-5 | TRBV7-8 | CASSAALRADQPQHF
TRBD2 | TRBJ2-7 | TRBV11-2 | CASSFILAGEQYF
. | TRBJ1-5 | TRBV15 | CATSREQNQPQHF
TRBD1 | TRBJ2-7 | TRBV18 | CASSLGSRGFYEQYF
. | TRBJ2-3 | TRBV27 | CASSFIRAGRDTQYF
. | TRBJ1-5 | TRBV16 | CASSQSTVQGPQHF
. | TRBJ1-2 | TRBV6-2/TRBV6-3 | CASSLGGYGYTF
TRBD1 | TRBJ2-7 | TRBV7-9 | CASSSGGGTGTGEQYF
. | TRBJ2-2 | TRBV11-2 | CASRATSNTGELFF
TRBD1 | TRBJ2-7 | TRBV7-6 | CASSLAAGQGYEQYF
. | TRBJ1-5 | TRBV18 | CASSPGGSGINQPQHF
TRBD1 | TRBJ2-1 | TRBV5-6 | CASSLRTGGSHNEQFF
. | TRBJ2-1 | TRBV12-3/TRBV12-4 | CASSPRVNEQFF
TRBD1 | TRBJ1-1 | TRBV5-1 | CASSLRDRDTEAFF
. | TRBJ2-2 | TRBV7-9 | CASSSTGEAGELFF
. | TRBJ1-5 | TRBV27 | CASSSGNNQPQHF
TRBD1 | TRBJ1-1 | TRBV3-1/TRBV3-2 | CASSPRTGANTEAFF
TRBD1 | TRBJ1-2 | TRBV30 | CAWSVGRGFHGYTF
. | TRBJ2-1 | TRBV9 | CASSPRTAYNEQFF
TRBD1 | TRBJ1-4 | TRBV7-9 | CASTRTGRLKLFF
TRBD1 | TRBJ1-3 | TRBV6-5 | CASNLERGLGNTIYF